This entry describes one T cell receptor (beta chain). The antigen this receptor binds is unknown. Base-call qualities are not available, and no considerably larger clone is one nucleotide away. What this sample's treatment or condition label stands for: allogeneic hematopoietic cell transplantation with graft depleted of TCRalphabeta T cells and CD19 B cells. Transplant recipients were children who received TCRalphabeta/CD19-depleted allogeneic hematopoietic cell grafts. These data originate in a study of T-cell reconstitution after alpha-beta-depleted transplantation in children (dated by TCRdb to 2015 to 2016). Concerning the study at large: Using TCR repertoire profiling, the study quantitatively followed how T-cell immune reconstitution unfolded in children after TCRalphabeta/CD19-depleted allogeneic hematopoietic cell transplantation. Beyond this particular receptor, the publication reports: In some patients, high TCRbeta diversity at day 60 was attributed to recipient T cells and intrathymic progenitors that had survived conditioning. Over subsequent months, a decline in hyperexpanded clone frequencies was noted, and after one year, T-cell counts and TCRbeta diversity were mostly ascribed to newly produced T cells. The apparently early recovery of alphabetaT-cell counts about two months after transplant reportedly depended on only several hundred rapidly expanded clones that came from non-depleted graft cells.

Libraries came from PCR. The instrument given in TCRdb is Illumina HiSeq 2500. TCR libraries were prepared with molecular barcoding, using unique molecular identifiers to normalize TCRbeta repertoire quantification. Clones were called with MiXCR by TCRdb after fastp trimmed the public reads at Q25, and only in-frame beta chains were retained. Rows are unified per CDR3 protein, each entry keeping the most common DNA and genes. Across this sample there are 100,000 or so distinct CDR3 sequences, with 7.5% to 9.5% seen only once. Of the sample, about 17% falls within the top ten clones. Including cysteine and phenylalanine, the CDR3 has 16 amino acids. Just the 48-base CDR3 DNA is kept, in frame starting at base 1. Clipping removes 4 bases from V and 6 bases from J, with 11 as the unmatched junction base count. As encoded in the germline V gene, CDR1 is SGHRS while CDR2 is YFSETQ.

This clonotype originated in a boy between 2 and 10 years old with acute lymphoblastic leukemia, due to receive a stem cell transplant. The chain is made from TRBV5-1 and TRBJ1-4; 8 of the junction bases match TRBD1. This sample comprised PBMCs, obtained before TCRalphabeta/CD19-depleted stem cell transplant. The encoded CDR3 is CASSLTQGAGYEKLFF. The DNA sequence reads TGCGCCAGCAGCCTAACCCAGGGGGCGGGTTATGAAAAACTGTTTTTT.